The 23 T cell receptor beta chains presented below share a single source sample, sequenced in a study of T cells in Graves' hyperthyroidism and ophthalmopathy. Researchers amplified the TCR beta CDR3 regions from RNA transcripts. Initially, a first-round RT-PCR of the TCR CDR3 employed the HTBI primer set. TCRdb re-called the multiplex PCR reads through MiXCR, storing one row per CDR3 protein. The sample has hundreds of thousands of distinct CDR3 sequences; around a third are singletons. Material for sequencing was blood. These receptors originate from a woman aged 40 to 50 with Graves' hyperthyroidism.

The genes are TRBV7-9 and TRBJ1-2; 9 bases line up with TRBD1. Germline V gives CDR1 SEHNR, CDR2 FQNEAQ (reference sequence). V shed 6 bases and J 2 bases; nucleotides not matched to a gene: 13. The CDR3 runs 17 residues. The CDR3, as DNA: TGTGCCAGCAGTTCCCCCCCAGGACAGGGGTCAAACTATGGCTACACCTTC. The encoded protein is CASSSPPGQGSNYGYTF.

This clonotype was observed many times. The CDR3 here is CSVVGTDTTYGYTF. CDR3 DNA sequence: TGCAGCGTTGTGGGGACAGATACAACCTATGGCTACACCTTC. The chain couples TRBV29-1 to TRBJ1-2, with 7 bases that match TRBD1. The CDR3 runs 14 residues. The trim removed 4 bases at V and 4 bases at J, leaving 9 bases unmatched. CDR1 SQVTM and CDR2 ANQGSEA come from the germline V gene.

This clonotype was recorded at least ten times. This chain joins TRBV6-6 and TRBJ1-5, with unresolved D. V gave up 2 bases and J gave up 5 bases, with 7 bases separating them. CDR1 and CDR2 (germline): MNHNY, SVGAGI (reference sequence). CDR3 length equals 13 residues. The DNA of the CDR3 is TGTGCCAGCAGTTACGGGCCAGATCAGCCCCAGCATTTT. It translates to CASSYGPDQPQHF.

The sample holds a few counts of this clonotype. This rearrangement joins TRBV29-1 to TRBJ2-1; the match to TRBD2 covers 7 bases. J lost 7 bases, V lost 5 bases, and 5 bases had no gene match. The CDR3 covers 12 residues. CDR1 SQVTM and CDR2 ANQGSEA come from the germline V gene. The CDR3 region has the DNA TGCAGCGTTACGCACGGGGGGAATGAGCAGTTCTTC. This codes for CSVTHGGNEQFF.

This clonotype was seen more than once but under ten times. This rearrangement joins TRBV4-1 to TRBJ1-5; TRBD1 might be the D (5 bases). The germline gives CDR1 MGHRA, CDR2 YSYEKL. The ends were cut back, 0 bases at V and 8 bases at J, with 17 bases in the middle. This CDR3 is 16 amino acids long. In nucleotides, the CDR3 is TGCGCCAGCAGCCAAGAACCTGGGACCAGGGATAAGCCCCAGCATTTT. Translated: CASSQEPGTRDKPQHF.

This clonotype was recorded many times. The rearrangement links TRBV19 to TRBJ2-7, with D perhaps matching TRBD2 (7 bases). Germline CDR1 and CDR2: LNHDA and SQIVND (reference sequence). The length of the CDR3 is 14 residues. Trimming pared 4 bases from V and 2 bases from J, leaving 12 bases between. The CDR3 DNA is TGTGCCAGTAGTAAGCCGGGGGGCGCCTACGAGCAGTACTTC. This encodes CASSKPGGAYEQYF.

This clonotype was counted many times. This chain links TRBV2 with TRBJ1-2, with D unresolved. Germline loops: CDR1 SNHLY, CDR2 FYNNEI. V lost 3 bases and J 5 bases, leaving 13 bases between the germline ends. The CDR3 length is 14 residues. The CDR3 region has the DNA TGTGCCAGCAGTGAGAAGGTGGCAGGATATGGCTACACCTTC. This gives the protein CASSEKVAGYGYTF. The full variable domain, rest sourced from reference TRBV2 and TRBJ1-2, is EPEVTQTPSHQVTQMGQEVILRCVPISNHLYFYWYRQILGQKVEFLVSFYNNEISEKSEIFDDQFSVERPDGSNFTLKIRSTKLEDSAMYFCASSEKVAGYGYTFGSGTRLTVV.

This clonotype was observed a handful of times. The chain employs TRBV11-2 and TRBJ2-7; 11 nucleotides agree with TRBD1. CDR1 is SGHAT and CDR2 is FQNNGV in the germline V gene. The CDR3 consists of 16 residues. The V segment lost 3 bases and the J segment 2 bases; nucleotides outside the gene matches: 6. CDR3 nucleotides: TGTGCCAGCAGCTTCCCCCCGGGACAGGGGGCCTACGAGCAGTACTTC. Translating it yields CASSFPPGQGAYEQYF.

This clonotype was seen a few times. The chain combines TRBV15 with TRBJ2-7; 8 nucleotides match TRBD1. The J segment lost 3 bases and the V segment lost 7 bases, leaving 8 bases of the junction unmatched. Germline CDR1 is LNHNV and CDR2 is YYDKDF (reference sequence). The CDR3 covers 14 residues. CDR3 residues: CATKKGQENYEQYF. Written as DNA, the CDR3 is TGTGCCACCAAGAAGGGACAGGAAAACTACGAGCAGTACTTC.

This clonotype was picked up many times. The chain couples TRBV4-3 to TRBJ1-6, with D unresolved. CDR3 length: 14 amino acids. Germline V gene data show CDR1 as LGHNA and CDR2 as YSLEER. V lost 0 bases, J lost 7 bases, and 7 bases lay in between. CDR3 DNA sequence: TGCGCCAGCAGCCAAGAAGGGAGGAATTCACCCCTCCACTTT. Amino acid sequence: CASSQEGRNSPLHF.

CDR3 DNA: TGTGCCAGCAGTTACGTCGGGGACGAGACCCAGTACTTC. This translates into CASSYVGDETQYF. The chain has TRBV6-2 or TRBV6-3 and TRBJ2-5, with D perhaps being TRBD1 or TRBD2 (5 bases each). The V end was cut by 2 bases, the J end by 5 bases, with 9 bases between. This CDR3 has 13 amino acids. The V gene's germline CDR1 is MNHEY and CDR2 SVGEGT.

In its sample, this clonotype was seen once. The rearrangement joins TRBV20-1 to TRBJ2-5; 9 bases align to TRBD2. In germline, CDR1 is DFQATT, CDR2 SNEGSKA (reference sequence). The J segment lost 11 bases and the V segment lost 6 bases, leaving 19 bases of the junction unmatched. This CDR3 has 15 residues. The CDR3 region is CSASPSGGRLDTQYF. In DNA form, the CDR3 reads TGCAGTGCCTCTCCCAGCGGGGGGCGATTAGATACGCAGTACTTC.

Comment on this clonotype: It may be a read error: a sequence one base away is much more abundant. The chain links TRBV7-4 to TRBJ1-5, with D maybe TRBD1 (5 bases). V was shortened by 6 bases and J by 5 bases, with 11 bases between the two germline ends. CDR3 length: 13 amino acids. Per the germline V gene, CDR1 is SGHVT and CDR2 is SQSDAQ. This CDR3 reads CASSWGRDQPQHF. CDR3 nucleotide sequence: TGTGCCAGCAGTTGGGGACGGGATCAGCCCCAGCATTTT.

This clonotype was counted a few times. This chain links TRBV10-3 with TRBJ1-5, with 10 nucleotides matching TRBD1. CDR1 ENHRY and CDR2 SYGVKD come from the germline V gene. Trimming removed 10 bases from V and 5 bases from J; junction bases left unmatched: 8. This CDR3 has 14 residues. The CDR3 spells CATFTGTGDQPQHF. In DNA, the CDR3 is TGTGCCACTTTTACCGGGACAGGGGATCAGCCCCAGCATTTT.

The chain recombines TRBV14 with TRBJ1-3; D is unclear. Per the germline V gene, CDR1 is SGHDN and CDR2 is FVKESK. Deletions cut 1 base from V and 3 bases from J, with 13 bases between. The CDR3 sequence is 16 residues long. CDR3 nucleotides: TGTGCCAGCAGCCAAGTTTTCGGTTCGGATGGAAACACCATATATTTT. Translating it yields CASSQVFGSDGNTIYF.

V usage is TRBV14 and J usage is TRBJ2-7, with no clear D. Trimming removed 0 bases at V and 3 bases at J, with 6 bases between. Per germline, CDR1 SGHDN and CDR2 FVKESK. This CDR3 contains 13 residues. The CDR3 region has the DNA TGTGCCAGCAGCCAAGATTGGGACTACGAGCAGTACTTC. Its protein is CASSQDWDYEQYF.

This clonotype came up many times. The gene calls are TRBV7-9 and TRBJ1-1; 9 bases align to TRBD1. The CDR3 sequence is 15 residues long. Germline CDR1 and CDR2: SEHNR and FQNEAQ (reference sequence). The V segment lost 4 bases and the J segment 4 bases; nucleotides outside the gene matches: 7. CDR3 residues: CASSSGQGPSTEAFF. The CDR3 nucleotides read TGTGCCAGCAGCTCAGGACAGGGGCCGAGCACTGAAGCTTTCTTT.

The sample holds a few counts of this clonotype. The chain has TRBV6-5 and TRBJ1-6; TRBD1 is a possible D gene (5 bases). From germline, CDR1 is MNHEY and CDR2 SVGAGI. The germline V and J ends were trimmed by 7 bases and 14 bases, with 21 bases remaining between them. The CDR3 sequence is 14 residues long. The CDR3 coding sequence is TGTGCCAGCACTTATGGGACCGAATCAGCTTCCCTCCACTTT. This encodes CASTYGTESASLHF.

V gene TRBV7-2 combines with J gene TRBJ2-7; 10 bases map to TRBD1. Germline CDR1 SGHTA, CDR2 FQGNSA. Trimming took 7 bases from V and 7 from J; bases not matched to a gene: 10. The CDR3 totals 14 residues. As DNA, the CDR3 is TGTGCCAGCACGTCGGGACAGGGGTTTTGGGAGCAGTACTTC. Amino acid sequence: CASTSGQGFWEQYF.

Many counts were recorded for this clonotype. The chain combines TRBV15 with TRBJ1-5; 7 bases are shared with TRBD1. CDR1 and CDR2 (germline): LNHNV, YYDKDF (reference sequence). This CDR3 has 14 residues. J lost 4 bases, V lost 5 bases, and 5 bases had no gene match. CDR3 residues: CATSGTGENQPQHF. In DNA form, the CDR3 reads TGTGCCACCAGCGGAACAGGGGAAAATCAGCCCCAGCATTTT.

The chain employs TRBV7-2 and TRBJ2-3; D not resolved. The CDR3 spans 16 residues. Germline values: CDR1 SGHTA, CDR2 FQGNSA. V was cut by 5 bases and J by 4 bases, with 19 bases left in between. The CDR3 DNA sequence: TGTGCCAGCAGCCCAAGGATGAGTCGGGCCTCAGATACGCAGTATTTT. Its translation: CASSPRMSRASDTQYF.

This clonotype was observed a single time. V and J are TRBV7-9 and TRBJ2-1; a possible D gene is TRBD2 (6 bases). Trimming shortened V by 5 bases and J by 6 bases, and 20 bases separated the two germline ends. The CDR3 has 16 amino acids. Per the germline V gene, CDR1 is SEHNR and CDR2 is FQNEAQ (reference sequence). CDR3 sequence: CASSPRGSGMSNEQFF. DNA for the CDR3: TGTGCCAGCAGCCCCCGGGGTAGCGGCATGTCCAATGAGCAGTTCTTC.

CDR3 protein: CAILGASSLMGGGANVLTF. Here the CDR3 DNA reads TGTGCCATCCTGGGCGCCAGCAGCTTGATGGGTGGCGGGGCCAACGTCCTGACTTTC. The chain employs TRBV10-3 and TRBJ2-6; D unclear. Germline V gene sequence: CDR1 ENHRY, CDR2 SYGVKD. The CDR3 spans 19 residues. V was cut by 8 bases and J by 4 bases, with 27 bases left in between.